One sample yielded the 14 T cell receptor beta chains listed below, sequenced in a study of blood T cells in healthy people across ages. With a J-beta primer mix and a sample-barcoded 5' primer, a second PCR ran about 6 to 11 cycles. One entry per CDR3 protein, called by TCRdb with MiXCR from the 5' RACE reads. The data hold about 800,000 distinct CDR3 sequences, with 58% observed a single time. The sequenced material came from blood. The receptors here all came from a man aged 25-40 years in good health.

This clonotype occurred many times. J is TRBJ1-2 and V is TRBV29-1; no clear D. Looked up from germline, CDR1 is SQVTM and CDR2 is ANQGSEA. This CDR3 is built from 12 residues. The ends were cut back, 4 bases at V and 0 bases at J, with 6 bases in the middle. For the CDR3, the DNA is TGCAGCGTTGCATCATCTAACTATGGCTACACCTTC. It yields the protein CSVASSNYGYTF. Full variable domain (remainder filled in from reference TRBV29-1 and TRBJ1-2): SAVISQKPSRDICQRGTSLTIQCQVDSQVTMMFWYRQQPGQSLTLIATANQGSEATYESGFVIDKFPISRPNLTFSTLTVSNMSPEDSSIYLCSVASSNYGYTFGSGTRLTVV.

The chain couples TRBV4-1 to TRBJ2-5; D is perhaps TRBD1 (5 bases). The end of the DNA is better explained by TRBJ2-7, so the J call may be wrong. Per germline, CDR1 MGHRA and CDR2 YSYEKL. This CDR3 region has 16 residues. CDR3 sequence (DNA): TGCGCCAGCAGCCAAGATTCAGAGGCAGGGCTCTACGAGCAGTACTTC. This translates into CASSQDSEAGLYEQYF.

The rearrangement joins TRBV29-1 to TRBJ2-7, with D tentatively TRBD1 (5 bases). Deletions cut 3 bases from V and 4 bases from J, with 10 bases between. The germline gives CDR1 SQVTM, CDR2 ANQGSEA. The CDR3 runs 12 residues. For the CDR3, the DNA is TGCAGCGTTGAGCAGGGTGTGTACGAGCAGTACTTC. It translates to CSVEQGVYEQYF.

The chain has TRBV20-1 and TRBJ2-7; D might be TRBD2 (5 bases). The CDR3 is 11 residues long. CDR1 and CDR2 (germline): DFQATT, SNEGSKA (reference sequence). Trimming shortened V by 5 bases and J by 2 bases, and 7 bases separated the two germline ends. CDR3 residues: CSAGSTYEQYF. The CDR3 DNA sequence: TGCAGTGCTGGGAGTACCTACGAGCAGTACTTC.

V usage is TRBV30 and J usage is TRBJ1-4; 8 positions match TRBD1. Germline V lookup: CDR1 GTSNPN, CDR2 SVGIG (reference sequence). With V trimmed by 0 bases and J by 7 bases, 7 bases remained unmatched. The CDR3 has 15 amino acids. The CDR3 nucleotides read TGTGCCTGGAGTGTAAGGGGCCAGGGGGCTGAAAAACTGTTTTTT. Translation: CAWSVRGQGAEKLFF.

This clonotype was seen a handful of times. The chain joins TRBV20-1 to TRBJ2-3, with a weak D call TRBD2 (6 bases). This CDR3 is 14 amino acids long. The germline V gene encodes CDR1 DFQATT and CDR2 SNEGSKA (reference sequence). V was cut by 5 bases and J by 4 bases, with 16 bases left in between. CDR3 in amino acids: CSAGRSRGPDTQYF. The CDR3 coding sequence is TGCAGTGCTGGCCGATCGCGGGGCCCAGATACGCAGTATTTT.

The chain couples TRBV20-1 to TRBJ2-7; 8 bases map to TRBD2. V shed 6 bases and J 2 bases; nucleotides not matched to a gene: 9. Germline loops: CDR1 DFQATT, CDR2 SNEGSKA (reference sequence). The CDR3 is made up of 14 amino acids. This chain's CDR3 is CSAAAWGLAYEQYF. In DNA form, the CDR3 reads TGCAGTGCCGCTGCCTGGGGACTAGCCTACGAGCAGTACTTC.

Of note for this clonotype: The junction shows a germline mismatch at one end, possibly a read error. Here the CDR3 reads CASSAVAGTYNEQFF. CDR3 sequence (DNA): TGCGCCAGCAGTGCAGTAGCGGGAACCTACAATGAGCAGTTCTTC. V and J are TRBV6-1 and TRBJ2-1; 8 nucleotides match TRBD2. The CDR3 length is 15 residues. Germline values: CDR1 MNHNS, CDR2 SASEGT.

The chain is built from TRBV6-2 or TRBV6-3 and TRBJ2-6; no clear D gene. V was trimmed by 5 bases and J by 0 bases, leaving 8 bases between them. The CDR3 is 15 amino acids. The germline gives CDR1 MNHEY, CDR2 SVGEGT. The CDR3 reads CASSEHRSGANVLTF. DNA for the CDR3: TGTGCCAGCAGTGAGCACCGCTCTGGGGCCAACGTCCTGACTTTC.

This clonotype was picked up a small number of times. The V call is TRBV6-2 or TRBV6-3, the J call TRBJ2-3; 7 nucleotides match TRBD1. The germline CDR1 and CDR2 sequences are MNHEY and SVGEGT. This CDR3 is built from 13 residues. V gave up 7 bases and J gave up 6 bases; unmatched junction bases: 7. The CDR3 DNA reads TGTGCCAGCACCGACAGGGCCCTTGATACGCAGTATTTT. This gives the protein CASTDRALDTQYF.

The chain carries TRBV7-3 and TRBJ2-1; the match to TRBD2 covers 14 bases. Germline V lookup: CDR1 SGHTA, CDR2 FQGTGA. J lost 9 bases, V lost 5 bases, and 6 bases had no gene match. This CDR3 is 15 amino acids long. This chain's CDR3 is CASSTAGTSGSEQFF. Written as DNA, the CDR3 is TGTGCCAGCAGCACAGCCGGGACTAGCGGGAGTGAGCAGTTCTTC.

The J gene is TRBJ2-5, the V gene TRBV7-2; 7 nucleotides align to TRBD1. With the DNA end fitting TRBJ2-7 better, the J assignment may be wrong. Germline values: CDR1 SGHTA, CDR2 FQGNSA. The CDR3 runs 15 residues. CDR3 nucleotides: TGTGCCAGCAGTCAAAGGACAGGCCCTGCCTACGAGCAGTACTTC. This encodes CASSQRTGPAYEQYF.

This sequence joins TRBV12-3 or TRBV12-4 and TRBJ1-2; D unresolved. The V gene lost 3 bases and the J gene lost 5 bases, with 16 bases spanning the gap. The CDR3 is made up of 15 amino acids. The CDR3 loop is CASSFGYSGSYGYTF. As DNA, the CDR3 is TGTGCCAGCAGTTTTGGCTACAGTGGGTCATATGGCTACACCTTC.

J is TRBJ1-2 and V is TRBV7-2; D call uncertain. V was shortened by 0 bases and J by 8 bases, with 16 bases between the two germline ends. The germline V gene encodes CDR1 SGHTA and CDR2 FQGNSA. The CDR3 contains 15 residues. The CDR3 nucleotides read TGTGCCAGCAGCTTAGCGGTCGGACGGGCTATGGGCTACACCTTC. This translates into CASSLAVGRAMGYTF.